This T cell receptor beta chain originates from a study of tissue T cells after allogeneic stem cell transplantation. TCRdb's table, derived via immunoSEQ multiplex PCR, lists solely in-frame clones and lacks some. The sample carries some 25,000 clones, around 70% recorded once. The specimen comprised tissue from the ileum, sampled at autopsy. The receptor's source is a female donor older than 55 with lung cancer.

The DNA of the CDR3 is TGTGCCAGCAGCTTAGGACAGGGGGGATCACCCCTCCACTTT. This encodes CASSLGQGGSPLHF. The chain uses TRBV11-2 and TRBJ1-6, with TRBD1 matching 9 bases. Trimming removed 1 base from V and 10 bases from J; junction bases left unmatched: 2. The germline CDR1 and CDR2 sequences are SGHAT and FQNNGV. This CDR3 region has 14 residues.